This note documents a single TCR beta chain sequence. Antigen: not known. The data derive from a study of Tregs in tolerant kidney transplant recipients. Study conclusions and caveats: In tolerant patients, donor-specific Tregs outgrew total Tregs, suggesting antigen-driven expansion.

Related graft donors supplied nonmyeloablative bone marrow transplants, and mixed chimerism was transient. The method was immunoSEQ multiplex PCR; TCRdb's version includes in-frame clones alone and lacks a portion of them. The sample holds some 5,800 clones. This receptor was obtained from a human patient who received a combined kidney and bone marrow transplant. Some T cells may have come from the graft donor. The sample consisted of CD8+ T cells from blood (PBMCs), taken 12 months after the transplant.

The CDR3 reads CASSLTGLADRTRSYNEQFF. The sequenced CDR3 bases are TGTGCCAGCAGCTTAACTGGGCTAGCGGATAGAACCCGCTCCTACAATGAG. The rearrangement joins TRBV7-3 to TRBJ2-1; TRBD2 aligns across 7 bases. Read coverage stops 3 residues before the CDR3 terminus; the germline J gene supplies the remainder. CDR1 is SGHTA, CDR2 FQGTGA, per germline. The junction had 14 bases not matched to a gene; V was cut back by 0 bases and J by 0 bases. The CDR3 is made up of 20 amino acids.